This TCR delta chain was sequenced during a study of Vδ1+ human thymocytes. For this clone: Its specificity is not known.

General study points: In the thymus, TRG and TRD repertoires looked highly polyclonal with Gaussian CDR3 lengths.

The germline gives CDR1 TSWWSYY, CDR2 QGS. V was clipped by 2 bases and J by 3 bases, with 22 bases between them. This CDR3 comprises 18 residues. Extracted RNA was reverse transcribed into cDNA. CDR3 amplicons came from multiplex PCR with pooled V-gene forward and constant-region reverse primers. TCRdb re-called clones from the multiplex PCR reads using CATT. The sample gives about 54,000 delta-chain clones, approximately 15% of which show up once; around 0.5% is in the top ten. The source material was Vdelta1+ gamma-delta thymocytes from the thymus. Sample subset: FACS-sorted CD3+ TCRalphabeta- TCRVdelta1+ TCRVdelta2- thymocytes. This TCR derives from a boy under two years old who had congenital heart surgery. The chain uses TRDV1 and TRDJ1; TRDD3 is a possible D gene (7 bases). The CDR3 DNA follows: TGTGCTCTTGGGGAAGGTCCTACTTGGACGACTGGGGCCGATAAACTCATCTTT. The encoded protein is CALGEGPTWTTGADKLIF.